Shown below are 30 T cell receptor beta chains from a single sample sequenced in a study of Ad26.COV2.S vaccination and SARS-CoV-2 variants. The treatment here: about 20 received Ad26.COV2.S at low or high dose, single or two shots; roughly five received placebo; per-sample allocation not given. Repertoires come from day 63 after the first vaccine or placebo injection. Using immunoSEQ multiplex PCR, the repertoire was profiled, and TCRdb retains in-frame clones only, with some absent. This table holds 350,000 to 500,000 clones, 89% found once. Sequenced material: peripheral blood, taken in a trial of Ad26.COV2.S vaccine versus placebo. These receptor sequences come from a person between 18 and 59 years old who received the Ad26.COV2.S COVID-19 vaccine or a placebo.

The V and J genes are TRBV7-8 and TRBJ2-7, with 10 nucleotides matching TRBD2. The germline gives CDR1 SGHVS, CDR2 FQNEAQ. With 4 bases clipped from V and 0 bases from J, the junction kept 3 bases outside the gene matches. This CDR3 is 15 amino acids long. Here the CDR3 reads CASSSIAGGSYEQYF. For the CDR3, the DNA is TGTGCCAGCAGCTCCATAGCGGGGGGCTCCTACGAGCAGTACTTC.

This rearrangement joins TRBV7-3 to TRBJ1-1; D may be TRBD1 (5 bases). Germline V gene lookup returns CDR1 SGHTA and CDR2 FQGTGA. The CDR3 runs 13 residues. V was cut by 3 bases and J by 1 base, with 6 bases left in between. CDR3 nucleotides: TGTGCCAGCAGCTTGACAGAGAACACTGAAGCTTTCTTT. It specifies CASSLTENTEAFF.

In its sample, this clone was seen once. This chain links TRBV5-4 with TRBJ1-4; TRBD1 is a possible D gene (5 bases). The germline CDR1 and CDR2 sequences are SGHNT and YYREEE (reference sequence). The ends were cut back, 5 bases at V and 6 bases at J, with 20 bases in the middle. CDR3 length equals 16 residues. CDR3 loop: CASRPGFGGSDEKLFF. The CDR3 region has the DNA TGTGCCAGCAGACCTGGGTTCGGGGGATCGGATGAAAAACTGTTTTTT.

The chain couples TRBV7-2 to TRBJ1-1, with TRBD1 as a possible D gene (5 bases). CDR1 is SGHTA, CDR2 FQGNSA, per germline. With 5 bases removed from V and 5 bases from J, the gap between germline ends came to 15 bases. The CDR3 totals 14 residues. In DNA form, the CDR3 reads TGTGCCAGCAGCGTCATGCGGGGGAGTACTGAAGCTTTCTTT. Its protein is CASSVMRGSTEAFF.

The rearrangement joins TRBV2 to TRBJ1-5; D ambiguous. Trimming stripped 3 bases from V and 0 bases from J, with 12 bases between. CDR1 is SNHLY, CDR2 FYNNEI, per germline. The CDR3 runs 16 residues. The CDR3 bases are TGTGCCAGCAGTGAGGGATTGGGTGGTAGCAATCAGCCCCAGCATTTT. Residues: CASSEGLGGSNQPQHF.

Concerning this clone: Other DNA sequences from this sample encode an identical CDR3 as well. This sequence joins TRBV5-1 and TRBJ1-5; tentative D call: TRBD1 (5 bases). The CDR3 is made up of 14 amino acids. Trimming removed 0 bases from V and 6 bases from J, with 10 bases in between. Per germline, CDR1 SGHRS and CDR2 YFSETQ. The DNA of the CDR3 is TGCGCCAGCAGCTTGGAGGGGCAGGGTCAGCCCCAGCATTTT. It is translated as CASSLEGQGQPQHF.

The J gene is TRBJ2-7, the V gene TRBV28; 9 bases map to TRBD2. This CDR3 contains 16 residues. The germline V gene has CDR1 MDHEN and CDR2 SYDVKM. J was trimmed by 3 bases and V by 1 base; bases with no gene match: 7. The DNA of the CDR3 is TGTGCCAGCAGTTTATCCCAGGCTAGCGGGAACTACGAGCAGTACTTC. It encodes CASSLSQASGNYEQYF.

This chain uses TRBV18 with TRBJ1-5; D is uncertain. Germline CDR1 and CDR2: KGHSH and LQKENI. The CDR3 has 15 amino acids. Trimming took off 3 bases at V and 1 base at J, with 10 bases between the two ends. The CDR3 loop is CASSPLGLSNQPQHF. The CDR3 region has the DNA TGTGCCAGCTCACCCCTTGGCCTCAGCAATCAGCCCCAGCATTTT.

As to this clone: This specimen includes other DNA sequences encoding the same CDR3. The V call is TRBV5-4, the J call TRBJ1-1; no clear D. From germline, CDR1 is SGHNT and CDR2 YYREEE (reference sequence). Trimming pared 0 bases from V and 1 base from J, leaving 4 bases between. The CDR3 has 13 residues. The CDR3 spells CASSLAGNTEAFF. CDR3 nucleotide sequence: TGTGCCAGCAGCTTGGCAGGGAACACTGAAGCTTTCTTT. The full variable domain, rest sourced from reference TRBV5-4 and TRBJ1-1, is ETGVTQSPTHLIKTRGQQVTLRCSSQSGHNTVSWYQQALGQGPQFIFQYYREEENGRGNFPPRFSGLQFPNYSSELNVNALELDDSALYLCASSLAGNTEAFFGQGTRLTVV.

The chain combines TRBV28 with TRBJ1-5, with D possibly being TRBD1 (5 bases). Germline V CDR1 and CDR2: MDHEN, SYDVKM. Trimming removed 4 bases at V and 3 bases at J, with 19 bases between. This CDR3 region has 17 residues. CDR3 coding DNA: TGTGCCAGCAGTTCCGAGAGCAGGTGGGGCCTCAATCAGCCCCAGCATTTT. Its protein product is CASSSESRWGLNQPQHF.

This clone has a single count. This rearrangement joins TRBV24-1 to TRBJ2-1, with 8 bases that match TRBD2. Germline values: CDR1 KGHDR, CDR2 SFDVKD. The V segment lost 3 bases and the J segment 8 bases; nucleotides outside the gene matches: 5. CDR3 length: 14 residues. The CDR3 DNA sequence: TGTGCCACCAGTGATCGACTAGCGCTGGATGAGCAGTTCTTC. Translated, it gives CATSDRLALDEQFF.

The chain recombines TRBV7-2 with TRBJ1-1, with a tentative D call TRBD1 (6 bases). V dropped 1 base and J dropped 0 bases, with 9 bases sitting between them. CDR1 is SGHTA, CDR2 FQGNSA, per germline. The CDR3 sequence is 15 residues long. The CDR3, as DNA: TGTGCCAGCAGCTTAGGACAGGTTTTGAACACTGAAGCTTTCTTT. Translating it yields CASSLGQVLNTEAFF.

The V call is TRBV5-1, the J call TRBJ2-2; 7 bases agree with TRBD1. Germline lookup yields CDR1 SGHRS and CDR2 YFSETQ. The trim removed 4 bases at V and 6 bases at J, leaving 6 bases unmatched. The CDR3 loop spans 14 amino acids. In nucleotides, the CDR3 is TGCGCCAGCAGCCCAACAGGGGCGGCCGGGGAGCTGTTTTTT. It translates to CASSPTGAAGELFF.

The CDR3 here is CASRMTRAYYNEQFF. In DNA, the CDR3 is TGTGCCAGCAGAATGACTAGGGCTTACTACAATGAGCAGTTCTTC. The chain joins TRBV6-5 to TRBJ2-1; a weak D match, TRBD2 (6 bases). The germline CDR1 and CDR2 sequences are MNHEY and SVGAGI. Trimming took 6 bases from V and 3 from J, leaving 15 bases between them. The CDR3 is 15 amino acids.

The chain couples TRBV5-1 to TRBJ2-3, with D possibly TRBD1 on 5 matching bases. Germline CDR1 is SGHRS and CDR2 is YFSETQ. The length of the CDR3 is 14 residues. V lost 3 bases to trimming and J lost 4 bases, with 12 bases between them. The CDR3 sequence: CASSSNAGPDTQYF. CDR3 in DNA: TGCGCCAGCAGCTCCAACGCAGGGCCAGATACGCAGTATTTT.

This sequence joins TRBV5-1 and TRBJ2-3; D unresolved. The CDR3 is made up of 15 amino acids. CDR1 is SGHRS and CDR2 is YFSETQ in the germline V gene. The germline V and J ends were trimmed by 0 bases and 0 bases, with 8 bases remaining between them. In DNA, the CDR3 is TGCGCCAGCAGCTTGGCGGCGCTAAGCACAGATACGCAGTATTTT. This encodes CASSLAALSTDTQYF.

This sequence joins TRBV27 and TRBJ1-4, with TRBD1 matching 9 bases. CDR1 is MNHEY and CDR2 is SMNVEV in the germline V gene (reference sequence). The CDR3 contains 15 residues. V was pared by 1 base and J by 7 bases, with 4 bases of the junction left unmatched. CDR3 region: CASSLYTGGSEKLFF. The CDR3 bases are TGTGCCAGCAGTTTATACACAGGGGGCAGTGAAAAACTGTTTTTT.

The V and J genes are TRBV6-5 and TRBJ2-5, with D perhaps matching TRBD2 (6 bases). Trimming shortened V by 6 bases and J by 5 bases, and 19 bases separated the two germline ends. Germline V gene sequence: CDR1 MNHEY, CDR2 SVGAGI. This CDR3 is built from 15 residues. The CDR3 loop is CASSTNFGGGETQYF. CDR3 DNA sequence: TGTGCCAGCAGCACGAACTTCGGGGGTGGGGAGACCCAGTACTTC.

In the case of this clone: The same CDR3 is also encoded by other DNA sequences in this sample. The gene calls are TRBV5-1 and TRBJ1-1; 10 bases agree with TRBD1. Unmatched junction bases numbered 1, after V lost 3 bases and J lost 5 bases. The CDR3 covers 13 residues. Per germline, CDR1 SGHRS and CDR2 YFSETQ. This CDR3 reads CASSWTGGTEAFF. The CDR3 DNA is TGCGCCAGCAGCTGGACAGGGGGGACTGAAGCTTTCTTT.

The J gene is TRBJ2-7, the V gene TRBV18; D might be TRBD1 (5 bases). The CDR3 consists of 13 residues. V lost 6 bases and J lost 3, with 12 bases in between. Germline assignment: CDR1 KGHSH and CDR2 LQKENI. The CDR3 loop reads CASSPGPDYEQYV. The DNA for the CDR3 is TGTGCCAGCTCTCCAGGGCCTGACTACGAGCAGTACGTC.

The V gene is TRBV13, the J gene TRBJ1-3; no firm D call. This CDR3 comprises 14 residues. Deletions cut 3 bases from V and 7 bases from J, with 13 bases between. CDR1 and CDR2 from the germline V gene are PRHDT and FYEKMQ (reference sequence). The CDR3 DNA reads TGTGCCAGCAGCTTCCGGGCCAGCGGGAACACCATATATTTT. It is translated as CASSFRASGNTIYF.

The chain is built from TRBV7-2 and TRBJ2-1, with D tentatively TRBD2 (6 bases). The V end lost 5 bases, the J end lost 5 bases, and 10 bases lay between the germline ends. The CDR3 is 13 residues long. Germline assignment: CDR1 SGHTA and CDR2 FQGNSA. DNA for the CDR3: TGTGCCAGCAGCCCGCGGGGTAACAATGAGCAGTTCTTC. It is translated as CASSPRGNNEQFF.

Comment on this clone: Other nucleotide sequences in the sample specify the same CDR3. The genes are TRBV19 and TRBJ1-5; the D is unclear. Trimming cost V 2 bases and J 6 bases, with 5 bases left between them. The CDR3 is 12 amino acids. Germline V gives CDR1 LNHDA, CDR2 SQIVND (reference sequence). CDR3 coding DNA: TGTGCCAGTAGTATATTTTCTCAGCCCCAGCATTTT. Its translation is CASSIFSQPQHF.

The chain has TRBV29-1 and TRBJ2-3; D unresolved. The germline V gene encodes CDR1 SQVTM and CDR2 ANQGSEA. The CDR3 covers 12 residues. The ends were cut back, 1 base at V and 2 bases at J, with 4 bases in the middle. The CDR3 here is CSVEAHTDTQYF. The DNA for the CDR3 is TGCAGCGTTGAAGCGCACACAGATACGCAGTATTTT.

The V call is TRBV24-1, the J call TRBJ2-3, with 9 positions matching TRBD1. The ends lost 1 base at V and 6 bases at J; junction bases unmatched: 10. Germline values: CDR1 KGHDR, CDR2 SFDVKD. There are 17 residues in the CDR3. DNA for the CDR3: TGTGCCACCAGTGATTTCTCAGACAGGGGGGGATGGGATACGCAGTATTTT. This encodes CATSDFSDRGGWDTQYF.

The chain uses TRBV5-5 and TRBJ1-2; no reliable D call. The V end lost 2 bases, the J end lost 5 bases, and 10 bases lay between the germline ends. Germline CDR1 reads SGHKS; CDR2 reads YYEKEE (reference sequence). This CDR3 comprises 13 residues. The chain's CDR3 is CASSLTPAYGYTF. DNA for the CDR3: TGTGCCAGCAGCTTAACCCCAGCTTATGGCTACACCTTC.

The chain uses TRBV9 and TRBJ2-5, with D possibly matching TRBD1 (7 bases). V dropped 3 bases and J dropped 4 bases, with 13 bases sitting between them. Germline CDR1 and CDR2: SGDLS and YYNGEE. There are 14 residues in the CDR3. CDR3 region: CASSASGGRETQYF. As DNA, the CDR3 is TGTGCCAGCAGCGCGTCAGGGGGGCGAGAGACCCAGTACTTC.

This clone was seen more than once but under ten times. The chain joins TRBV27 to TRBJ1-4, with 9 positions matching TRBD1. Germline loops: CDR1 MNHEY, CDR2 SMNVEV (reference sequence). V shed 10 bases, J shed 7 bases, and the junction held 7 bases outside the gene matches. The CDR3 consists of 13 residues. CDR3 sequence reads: CATGQGRAEKLFF. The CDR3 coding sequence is TGTGCCACTGGACAGGGGCGGGCTGAAAAACTGTTTTTT.

The CDR3, as DNA: TGTGCCAGTAGTTGGGGACTAGGGTACACAGATACGCAGTATTTT. Protein: CASSWGLGYTDTQYF. V gene TRBV19 combines with J gene TRBJ2-3, with 8 bases that match TRBD2. Germline V CDR1 and CDR2: LNHDA, SQIVND (reference sequence). The CDR3 length is 15 residues. The J segment lost 2 bases and the V segment lost 5 bases, leaving 6 bases of the junction unmatched.

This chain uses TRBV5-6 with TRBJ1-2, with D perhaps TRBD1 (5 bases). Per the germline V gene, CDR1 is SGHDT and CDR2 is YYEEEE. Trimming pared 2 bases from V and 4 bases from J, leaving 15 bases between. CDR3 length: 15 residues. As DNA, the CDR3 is TGTGCCAGCAGCTTCGGGCGGGGGGGGAGCTATGGCTACACCTTC. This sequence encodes CASSFGRGGSYGYTF.